This TCR beta chain was captured by sequencing in a study of T cells expressing NK-cell markers. About the research overall: HCMV serostatus: seven of eight sequenced donors positive, one negative.

Reanalyzing the 5' RACE reads, TCRdb keeps one entry per CDR3 protein, without DNA. In total, the table holds about 260,000 distinct CDR3 sequences. Germline loops: CDR1 SQVTM, CDR2 ANQGSEA. This CDR3 contains 15 residues. This chain connects TRBV29-1 to TRBJ2-3; TCRdb designates TRBD2, a call that cannot be tested without DNA. Sequencing was performed on blood T cells: a sorted CD56 or NKG2C T cell subset, CD4+ or CD8+ T cells, or bulk PBMC T cells (not recorded which). This TCR was sampled from a woman between 18 and 75 years old in good health. CDR3 residues: CSVGPPTLSTDTQYF.